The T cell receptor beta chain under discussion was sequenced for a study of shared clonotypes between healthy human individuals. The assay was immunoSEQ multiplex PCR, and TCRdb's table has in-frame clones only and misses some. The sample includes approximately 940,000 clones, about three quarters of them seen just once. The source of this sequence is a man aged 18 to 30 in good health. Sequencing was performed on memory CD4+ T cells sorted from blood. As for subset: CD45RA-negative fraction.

As DNA, the CDR3 is TGTGCCAGCAGCTTGCGAGGGCCAAGCTCCTACGAGCAGTACTTC. Translating it yields CASSLRGPSSYEQYF. The gene calls are TRBV5-8 and TRBJ2-7; D is perhaps TRBD2 (5 bases). Germline CDR1 SGHTS, CDR2 YDEGEE. This CDR3 has 15 amino acids. Trimming stripped 1 base from V and 0 bases from J, with 11 bases between. Using reference TRBV5-8 and TRBJ2-7 for the parts outside the CDR3, the full variable domain is EAGVTQSPTHLIKTRGQQATLRCSPISGHTSVYWYQQALGLGLQFLLWYDEGEERNRGNFPPRFSGRQFPNYSSELNVNALELEDSALYLCASSLRGPSSYEQYFGPGTRLTVT.